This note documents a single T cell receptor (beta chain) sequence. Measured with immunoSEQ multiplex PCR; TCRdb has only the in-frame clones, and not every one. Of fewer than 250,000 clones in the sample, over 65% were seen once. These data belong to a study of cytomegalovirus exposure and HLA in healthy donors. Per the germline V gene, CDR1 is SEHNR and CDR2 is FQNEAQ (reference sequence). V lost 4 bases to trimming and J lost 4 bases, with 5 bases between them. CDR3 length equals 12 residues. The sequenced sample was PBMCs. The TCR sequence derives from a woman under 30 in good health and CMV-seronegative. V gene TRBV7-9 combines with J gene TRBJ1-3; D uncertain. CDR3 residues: CASSYGGNTIYF. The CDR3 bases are TGTGCCAGCAGCTACGGGGGAAACACCATATATTTT. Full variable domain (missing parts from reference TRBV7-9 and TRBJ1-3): DTGVSQNPRHKITKRGQNVTFRCDPISEHNRLYWYRQTLGQGPEFLTYFQNEAQLEKSRLLSDRFSAERPKGSFSTLEIQRTEQGDSAMYLCASSYGGNTIYFGEGSWLTVV.